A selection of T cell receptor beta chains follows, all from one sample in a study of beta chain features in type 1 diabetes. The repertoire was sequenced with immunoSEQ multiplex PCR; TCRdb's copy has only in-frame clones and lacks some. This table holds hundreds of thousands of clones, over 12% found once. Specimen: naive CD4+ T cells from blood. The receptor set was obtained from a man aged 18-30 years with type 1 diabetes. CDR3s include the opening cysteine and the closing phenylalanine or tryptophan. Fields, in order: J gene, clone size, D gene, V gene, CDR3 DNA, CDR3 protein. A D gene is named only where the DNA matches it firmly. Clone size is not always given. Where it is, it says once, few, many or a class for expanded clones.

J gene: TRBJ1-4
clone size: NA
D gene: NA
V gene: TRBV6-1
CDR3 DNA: TGTGCCAGCAGTGAATTTTTGTCAGGACCCAATGAAAAACTGTTTTTT
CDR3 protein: CASSEFLSGPNEKLFF

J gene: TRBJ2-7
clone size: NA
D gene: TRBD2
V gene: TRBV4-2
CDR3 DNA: TGTGCCAGCAGCCGAGGAGGGCTAGCGGGGGCCTACGAGCAGTACTTC
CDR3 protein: CASSRGGLAGAYEQYF

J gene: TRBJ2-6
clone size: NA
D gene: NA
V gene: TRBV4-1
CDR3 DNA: TGCGCCAGCAGCCAAGAAACACTGACGAGCTCTGGGGCCAACGTCCTGACTTTC
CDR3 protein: CASSQETLTSSGANVLTF

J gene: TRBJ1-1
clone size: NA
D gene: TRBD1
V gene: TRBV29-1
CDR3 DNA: TGCAGCTCCTCTGGGCCAGGGGGAAACACTGAAGCTTTCTTT
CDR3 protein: CSSSGPGGNTEAFF

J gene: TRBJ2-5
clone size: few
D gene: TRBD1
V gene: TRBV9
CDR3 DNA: TGTGCCAGCAGCATCTACCAGACAGGGCCCATTTTGGACTTC
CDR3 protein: CASSIYQTGPILDF

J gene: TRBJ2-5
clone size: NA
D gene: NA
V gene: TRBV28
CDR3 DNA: TGTGCCAGCAGTTTTGGTAGCTCGTACCAAGAGACCCAGTACTTC
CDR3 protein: CASSFGSSYQETQYF

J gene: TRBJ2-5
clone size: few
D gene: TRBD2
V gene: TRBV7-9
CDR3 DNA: TGTGCCAGCAGCCCCGGAGCGGGGGGTCCCGAGACCCAGTACTTC
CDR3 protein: CASSPGAGGPETQYF

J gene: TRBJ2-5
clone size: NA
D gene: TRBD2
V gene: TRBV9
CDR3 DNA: TGTGCCAGCAGCGCTGGGACTAGCGGGGAGACCCAGTACTTC
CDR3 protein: CASSAGTSGETQYF

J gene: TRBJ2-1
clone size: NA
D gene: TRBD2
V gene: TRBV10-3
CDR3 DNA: TGTGCCATCAGCGGGACTAGCGGGAGTAATGAGCAGTTCTTC
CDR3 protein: CAISGTSGSNEQFF

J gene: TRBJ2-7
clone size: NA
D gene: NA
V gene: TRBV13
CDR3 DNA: TGTGCCAGCAGCTTAGGCGGCTTGTACTACGAGCAGTACTTC
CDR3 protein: CASSLGGLYYEQYF

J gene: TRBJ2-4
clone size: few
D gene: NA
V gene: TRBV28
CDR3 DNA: TGTGCCAGCAGTCTCCACAAAGGAGGACTAAAAGCCAAAAACATTCAGTACTTC
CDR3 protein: CASSLHKGGLKAKNIQYF

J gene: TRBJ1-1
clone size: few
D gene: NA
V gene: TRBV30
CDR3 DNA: TGTGCCTGGAAAGGCCCCACAGGGACCGACACTGAAGCTTTCTTT
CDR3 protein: CAWKGPTGTDTEAFF

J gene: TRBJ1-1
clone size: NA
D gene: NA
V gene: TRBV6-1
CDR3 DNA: TGTGCCAGCAGTGAGCCGGGACTCAACACTGAAGCTTTCTTT
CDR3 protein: CASSEPGLNTEAFF

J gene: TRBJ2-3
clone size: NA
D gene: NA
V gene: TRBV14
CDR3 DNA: TGTGCCAGCAGCCAAGGCCATGACACAGATACGCAGTATTTT
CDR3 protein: CASSQGHDTDTQYF